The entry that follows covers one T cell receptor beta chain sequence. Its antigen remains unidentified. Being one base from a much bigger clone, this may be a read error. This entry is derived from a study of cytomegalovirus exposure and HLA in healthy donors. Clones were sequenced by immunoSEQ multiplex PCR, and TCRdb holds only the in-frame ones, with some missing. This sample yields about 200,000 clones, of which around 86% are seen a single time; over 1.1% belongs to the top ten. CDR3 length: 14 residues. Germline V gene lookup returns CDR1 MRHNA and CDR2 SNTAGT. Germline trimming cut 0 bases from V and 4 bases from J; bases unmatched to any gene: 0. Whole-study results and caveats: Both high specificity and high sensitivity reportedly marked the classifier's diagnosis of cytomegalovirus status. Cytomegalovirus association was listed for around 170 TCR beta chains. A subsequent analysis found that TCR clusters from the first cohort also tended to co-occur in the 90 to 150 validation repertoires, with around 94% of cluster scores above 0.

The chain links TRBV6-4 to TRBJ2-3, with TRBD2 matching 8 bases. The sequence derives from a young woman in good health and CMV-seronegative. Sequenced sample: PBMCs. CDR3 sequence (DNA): TGTGCCAGCAGTGACTCGCGGGGGGCAGATACGCAGTATTTT. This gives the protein CASSDSRGADTQYF.